This is a list of T cell receptor beta chains from one sample in a study of OX40 agonist ivuxolimab in advanced cancers. Assay used: immunoSEQ multiplex PCR; TCRdb lists only in-frame clones, some missing. The table includes about 69,000 clones, approximately 91% detected once. Here the sequenced sample was CD4+ or CD8+ T cells sorted from blood, taken in a trial of the OX40 agonist ivuxolimab. The receptors here all came from an adult with an advanced solid tumor such as melanoma, head and neck, liver or kidney cancer. Both conserved end residues are part of each CDR3. A D gene is named only where the DNA matches it firmly. Not every row has a clone size; where given, it reads once, few, many or a size class.

abundance	d_gene	j_gene	v_gene	CDR3nt	CDR3aa
few	.	TRBJ2-7	TRBV6-5	TGTGCCAGCAGTCGAGGGGACGGACTGGGCTACGAGCAGTACTTC	CASSRGDGLGYEQYF
few	TRBD1	TRBJ2-2	TRBV9	TGTGCCAGCAGCGGACAGGGGGCAGACACCGGGGAGCTGTTTTTT	CASSGQGADTGELFF
.	.	TRBJ2-7	TRBV4-1	TGCGCCAGCAGCCAATTAAAGAGCAAAGAGCTCAACGAGCAGTACTTC	CASSQLKSKELNEQYF
.	.	TRBJ2-7	TRBV2	TGTGCCAGCAGTGACCGACAGGTCCTCTACGAGCAGTACTTC	CASSDRQVLYEQYF
.	.	TRBJ1-3	TRBV19	TGTGCCAGTAGTAGCTGGGACACGGGAGGAAACACCATATATTTT	CASSSWDTGGNTIYF
.	TRBD2	TRBJ2-1	TRBV7-3	TGTGCCAGCAGCTTTGGAGCGGGAGTGTCTAATGAGCAGTTCTTC	CASSFGAGVSNEQFF
.	TRBD1	TRBJ1-1	TRBV4-1	TGCGCCAGCAGCCTGGACAGGGATGACACTGAAGCTTTCTTT	CASSLDRDDTEAFF
.	TRBD2	TRBJ2-1	TRBV7-6	TGTGCCAGCAGCTTAGGGGCTAGCGGGGGATACAATGAGCAGTTCTTC	CASSLGASGGYNEQFF
.	TRBD2	TRBJ2-1	TRBV10-3	TGTGCCATCAGTGAGTCGACTAGCGGGAGCTCCTACAATGAGCAGTTCTTC	CAISESTSGSSYNEQFF
once	.	TRBJ1-4	TRBV7-8	TGTGCCAGCAGCTTAGTTCTTTGGGGAGAGACTGCAACTAATGAAAAACTGTTTTTT	CASSLVLWGETATNEKLFF
.	.	TRBJ2-1	TRBV28	TGTGCCAGCAGTGGGACGGGGACTGATAGGCACAATGAGCAGTTCTTC	CASSGTGTDRHNEQFF
.	.	TRBJ2-7	TRBV5-4	TGTGCCAGCAGCTCTCCAGCGGCCTCCTACGAGCAGTACTTC	CASSSPAASYEQYF
.	.	TRBJ2-7	TRBV28	TGTGCCAGCAGTCAGCGCGACAGAAACTACGAGCAGTACTTC	CASSQRDRNYEQYF
.	TRBD2	TRBJ2-1	TRBV5-4	TGTGCCAGCAGCTTGGAGGGACTAGCGGGAGGTCAAAACAATGAGCAGTTCTTC	CASSLEGLAGGQNNEQFF
.	.	TRBJ2-1	TRBV11-2	TGTGCCAGCAGGCTGTATTACAATGAGCAGTTCTTC	CASRLYYNEQFF
.	.	TRBJ1-4	TRBV12-5	TGTGCTAGTGGTTTCAGGGACGAAAAACTGTTTTTT	CASGFRDEKLFF
once	.	TRBJ2-7	TRBV11-2	TGTGCCAGCAGCTCCCCATACTCCTACGAGCAGTACTTC	CASSSPYSYEQYF
.	.	TRBJ2-2	TRBV4-3	TGCGCCAGCAGCCAAGATTGGGCAGGGGCCCTCAACACCGGGGAGCTGTTTTTT	CASSQDWAGALNTGELFF
.	.	TRBJ2-4	TRBV21-1	TGTGCCAGCAGCAAACCCGAGCGGGAGAACAAAAACATTCAGTACTTC	CASSKPERENKNIQYF
.	TRBD2	TRBJ2-1	TRBV28	TGTGCCAGCAGTTTATCGTCTAGCGGGTACAATGAGCAGTTCTTC	CASSLSSSGYNEQFF
.	.	TRBJ2-7	TRBV7-2	TGTGCCAGCAGCTTAGCGGGTTCCTACGAGCAGTACTTC	CASSLAGSYEQYF
.	TRBD1	TRBJ2-1	TRBV7-3	TGTGCCAGCAGCTTGACCGGGACAGGGCTCAATGAGCAGTTCTTC	CASSLTGTGLNEQFF
.	TRBD2	TRBJ2-7	TRBV7-6	TGTGCCAGCACGCCTGGACTAGCGGGAGGGCCTTTTCCCGAGCAGTACTTC	CASTPGLAGGPFPEQYF
.	.	TRBJ1-1	TRBV13	TGTGCCAGCAGCTTAGGCGGGCAGAACACTGAAGCTTTCTTT	CASSLGGQNTEAFF
.	.	TRBJ2-4	TRBV4-1	TGCGCCAGCAGCCAAGCTGGGCCAGGGGAGGACAAAAACATTCAGTACTTC	CASSQAGPGEDKNIQYF
.	.	TRBJ1-1	TRBV5-1	TGCGCCAGCAGCTTTTGGTCCCGGCCGGGGCTGGGCACTGAAGCTTTCTTT	CASSFWSRPGLGTEAFF
once	.	TRBJ1-2	TRBV15	TGTGCCACCAGCAGAGATCAGCAGGGACCTTACTATGGCTACACCTTC	CATSRDQQGPYYGYTF
.	.	TRBJ1-2	TRBV13	TGTGCCAGCAGCTTTCGGACGGCCTATGGCTACACCTTC	CASSFRTAYGYTF
.	.	TRBJ2-7	TRBV21-1	TGTGCCAGCAGCTCCCGACGGGCAAGACTAGCGCCGAGCTCCTACGAGCAGTACTTC	CASSSRRARLAPSSYEQYF
.	.	TRBJ1-2	TRBV27	TGTGCCAGCAGTTTATTCGGACAGTTGGGTGGCTACACCTTC	CASSLFGQLGGYTF
.	.	TRBJ1-4	TRBV9	TGTGCCAGCAGCGTAGCGGGGGGGTCAACTAATGAAAAACTGTTTTTT	CASSVAGGSTNEKLFF
.	.	TRBJ2-7	TRBV5-8	TGTGCCAGCAGCTTGGTTCTAGGGTACGAGCAGTACTTC	CASSLVLGYEQYF
.	.	TRBJ2-1	TRBV5-1	TGCGCCAGCAGCGGTGGGGGGGAGCAGTTCTTC	CASSGGGEQFF
.	.	TRBJ1-2	TRBV7-9	TGTGCCAGCACCAATTCACTCGTAACGGTGTATGGCTACACCTTC	CASTNSLVTVYGYTF
.	.	TRBJ2-7	TRBV5-4	TGTGCCAGCAGCTTCCTAGACTACGAGCAGTACTTC	CASSFLDYEQYF
few	.	TRBJ2-6	TRBV7-9	TGTGCCAGCCACTCTGGGGCCAACGTCCTGACTTTC	CASHSGANVLTF
.	TRBD1	TRBJ1-5	TRBV28	TGTGCCAGCAGTTTAGCCTCCGGGACAGTGAATCAGCCCCAGCATTTT	CASSLASGTVNQPQHF
.	.	TRBJ2-3	TRBV27	TGTGCCAGCAGGTGGGACGGCACAGATACGCAGTATTTT	CASRWDGTDTQYF
.	.	TRBJ2-3	TRBV9	TGTGCCAGCAGCGTAGAAGAGGAGAGAGATACGCAGTATTTT	CASSVEEERDTQYF
.	.	TRBJ2-5	TRBV14	TGTGCCAGCAGTAACATAAGACAGGCGGGACGGGAGACCCAGTACTTC	CASSNIRQAGRETQYF
.	.	TRBJ2-7	TRBV29-1	TGCAGCGTTGAAGTGTTGGGAAGTTACGAGCAGTACTTC	CSVEVLGSYEQYF
.	.	TRBJ2-7	TRBV28	TGTGCCAGCACCCCCTCCGGGGCCTACGAGCAGTACTTC	CASTPSGAYEQYF
.	.	TRBJ2-7	TRBV27	TGTGCCAGCAGTTTACCGAACTACGAGCAGTACTTC	CASSLPNYEQYF
.	TRBD1	TRBJ1-1	TRBV27	TGTGCCAGCAGCGCTGACAGGGGGTTACCCACTGAAGCTTTCTTT	CASSADRGLPTEAFF
.	TRBD2	TRBJ2-7	TRBV11-3	TGTGCCAGCAGCTTAGGGGGAGGGCCAGGGGAGCAGTACTTC	CASSLGGGPGEQYF
.	.	TRBJ1-5	TRBV7-8	TGTGCCAGCAGCTTAGATCCGGCCGGGGGACTTAATCAGCCCCAGCATTTT	CASSLDPAGGLNQPQHF
.	.	TRBJ2-1	TRBV7-8	TGTGCCAGCAGCACGCGCACAGGGCATGAGCAGTTCTTC	CASSTRTGHEQFF
.	.	TRBJ2-1	TRBV25-1	TGTGCCAGCAGTGAATTCCCGGCCAGGGACAAGCACAATGAGCAGTTCTTC	CASSEFPARDKHNEQFF